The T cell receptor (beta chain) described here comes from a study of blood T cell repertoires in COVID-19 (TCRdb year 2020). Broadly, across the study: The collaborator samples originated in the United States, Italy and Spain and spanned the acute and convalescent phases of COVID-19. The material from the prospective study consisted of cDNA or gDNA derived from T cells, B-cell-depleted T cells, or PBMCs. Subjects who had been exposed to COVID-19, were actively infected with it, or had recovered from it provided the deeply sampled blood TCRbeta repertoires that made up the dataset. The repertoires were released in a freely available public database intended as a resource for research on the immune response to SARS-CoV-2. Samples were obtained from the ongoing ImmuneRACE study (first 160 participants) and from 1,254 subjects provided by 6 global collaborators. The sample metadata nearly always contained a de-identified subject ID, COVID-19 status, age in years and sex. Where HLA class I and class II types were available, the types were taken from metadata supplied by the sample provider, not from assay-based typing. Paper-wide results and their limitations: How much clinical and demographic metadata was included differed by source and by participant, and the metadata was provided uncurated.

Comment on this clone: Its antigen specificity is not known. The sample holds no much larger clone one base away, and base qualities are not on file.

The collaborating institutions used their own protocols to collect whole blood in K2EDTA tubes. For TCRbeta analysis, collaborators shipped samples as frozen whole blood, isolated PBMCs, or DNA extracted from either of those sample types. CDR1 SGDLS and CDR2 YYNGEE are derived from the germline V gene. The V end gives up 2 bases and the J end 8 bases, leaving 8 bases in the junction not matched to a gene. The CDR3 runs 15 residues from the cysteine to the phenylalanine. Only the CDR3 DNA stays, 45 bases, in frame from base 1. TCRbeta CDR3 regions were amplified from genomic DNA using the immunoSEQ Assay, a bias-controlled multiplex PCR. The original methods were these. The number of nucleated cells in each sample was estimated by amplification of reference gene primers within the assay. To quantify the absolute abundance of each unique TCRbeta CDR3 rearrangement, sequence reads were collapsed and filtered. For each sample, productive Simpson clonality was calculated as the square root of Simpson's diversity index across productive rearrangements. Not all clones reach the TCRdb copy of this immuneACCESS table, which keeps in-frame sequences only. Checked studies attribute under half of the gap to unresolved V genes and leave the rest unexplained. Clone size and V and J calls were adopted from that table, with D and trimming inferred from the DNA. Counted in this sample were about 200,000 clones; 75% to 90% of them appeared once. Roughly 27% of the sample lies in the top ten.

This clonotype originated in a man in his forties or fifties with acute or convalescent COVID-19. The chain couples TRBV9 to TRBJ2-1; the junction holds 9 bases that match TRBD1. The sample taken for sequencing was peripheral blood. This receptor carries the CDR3 CASSVEPTGGHEQFF. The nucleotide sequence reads TGTGCCAGCAGCGTGGAACCTACAGGGGGCCATGAGCAGTTCTTC.